The next 6 T cell receptor beta chains were all read from a single sample in a study of cytomegalovirus exposure and HLA in healthy donors. This PCR relied on a set of 60 Vbeta primers and 13 Jbeta primers. Sequenced by immunoSEQ multiplex PCR; TCRdb stores in-frame clones only, minus some. The sample has around 150,000 clones, roughly 85% seen once. Sequenced input: PBMCs. Every receptor here comes from a man in his forties in good health and CMV-seropositive.

V is TRBV6-1 and J is TRBJ2-3, with TRBD2 identical over 14 bases. CDR1 is MNHNS, CDR2 SASEGT, per germline. The CDR3 is 18 amino acids. With V trimmed by 3 bases and J by 3 bases, 8 bases remained unmatched. The CDR3 DNA reads as TGTGCCAGCAGTGAGTTGGGGACTAGCGGGAGAGGGACAGATACGCAGTATTTT. It is translated as CASSELGTSGRGTDTQYF.

This clone was detected a few times. The chain uses TRBV30 and TRBJ1-5; unclear D gene. This CDR3 is 12 amino acids long. Trimming cost V 2 bases and J 7 bases, with 9 bases left between them. Germline V gene sequence: CDR1 GTSNPN, CDR2 SVGIG (reference sequence). The CDR3 loop is CAWSLAAQPQHF. The CDR3 nucleotides are TGTGCCTGGAGTTTAGCGGCCCAGCCCCAGCATTTT.

V usage is TRBV6-5 and J usage is TRBJ1-1; D is undetermined. V lost 2 bases, J lost 0 bases, and 7 bases lay in between. The CDR3 is 14 amino acids. Germline V gene sequence: CDR1 MNHEY, CDR2 SVGAGI. CDR3 nucleotides: TGTGCCAGCAGTTACGACAATATGAACACTGAAGCTTTCTTT. Protein: CASSYDNMNTEAFF.

The chain is built from TRBV29-1 and TRBJ1-1; 8 nucleotides line up with TRBD1. The germline V gene has CDR1 SQVTM and CDR2 ANQGSEA. J gave up 1 base and V 4 bases, and 5 bases lay outside the gene matches. The CDR3 is 14 amino acids. CDR3 in DNA: TGCAGCGTTGCCGGGACAGGCTGGAACACTGAAGCTTTCTTT. Its protein is CSVAGTGWNTEAFF.

The rearrangement links TRBV10-3 to TRBJ1-4; TRBD1 aligns across 9 bases. The CDR3 extends over 14 amino acids. Germline CDR1 reads ENHRY; CDR2 reads SYGVKD. Trimming removed 6 bases from V and 8 bases from J; junction bases left unmatched: 7. The CDR3 region has the DNA TGTGCCATCAGCCCGGGACAGGGAGGAGAAAAACTGTTTTTT. This translates into CAISPGQGGEKLFF.

The gene calls are TRBV5-4 and TRBJ2-1; 7 bases map to TRBD1. V shed 2 bases, J shed 1 base, and the junction held 3 bases outside the gene matches. Germline-derived CDR1 and CDR2 are SGHNT and YYREEE (reference sequence). The CDR3 is made up of 15 amino acids. The CDR3 DNA follows: TGTGCCAGCAGCTTACCGGGACAGTCCTACAATGAGCAGTTCTTC. Its protein is CASSLPGQSYNEQFF. Filled out from reference TRBV5-4 and TRBJ2-1, the complete variable domain reads ETGVTQSPTHLIKTRGQQVTLRCSSQSGHNTVSWYQQALGQGPQFIFQYYREEENGRGNFPPRFSGLQFPNYSSELNVNALELDDSALYLCASSLPGQSYNEQFFGPGTRLTVL.